This TCR beta chain is from a study of T cell responses to AZD1222 COVID-19 vaccine. Turning to the study itself: Some second doses came at about 4 weeks and others at about 12 weeks; these were pooled.

Whole-study findings and limits: With two AZD1222 doses given, Spike-specific TCR breadth and depth both rose.

Sequenced by immunoSEQ multiplex PCR; TCRdb stores in-frame clones only, minus some. The sample includes around 190,000 clones, 70% to 90% seen only once; the top ten take approximately 0.5%. Of note for this clone: The antigen is undetermined.

V lost 1 base to trimming and J lost 5 bases, with 13 bases between them. CDR3 size: 15 residues. Germline CDR1 reads SGHRS; CDR2 reads YFSETQ. Sequenced here: peripheral blood, sampled on day 0 of AZD1222 vaccination. The chain joins TRBV5-1 to TRBJ2-1; a possible D gene is TRBD2 (5 bases). The clonotype was recovered from an adult in good health. CDR3 in DNA: TGCGCCAGCAGCTTGCCTGCGGGTTCCAACAATGAGCAGTTCTTC. Protein sequence: CASSLPAGSNNEQFF.